Detailed here is one T cell receptor (beta chain). Its antigen is not known. The sequenced fragment ends 3 residues before the CDR3 boundary, so the rest is inferred from the germline J gene. The CDR3 sequence is 16 residues long. Trimming removed 2 bases from V and 0 bases from J, with 13 bases in between. The germline V gene has CDR1 SNHLY and CDR2 FYNNEI. Average input was roughly 1,200 ng genomic DNA for immunoSEQ TCR beta CDR3 amplification. Method: immunoSEQ multiplex PCR; TCRdb's copy keeps in-frame clones and lacks some. In total, the table holds 30,000 to 40,000 clones. The data derive from a study of T cells in women clearing cervical HPV infection. Points from the study as a whole: T-cell numbers per sample were unknown and may explain richness differences.

The receptor was derived from a woman aged 18 to 75 with a cervical HPV16 infection that either progressed to CIN3+ or cleared (not recorded which). J is TRBJ1-1 and V is TRBV2; the D gene is possibly TRBD1 (5 bases). Sequencing input: blood buffy coat. The chain's CDR3 is CASSETQGRMNTEAFF. CDR3 bases read: TGTGCCAGCAGTGAAACTCAGGGTAGGATGAACACTGAA.